Listed here are 18 T cell receptor beta chains from one sample, sequenced in a study of cytomegalovirus exposure and HLA in healthy donors (dated by TCRdb to about 2017). Library preparation employed the immunoSEQ multiplex PCR assay. The multiplex PCR relied on a mix of 60 forward primers for TCR Vbeta segments and 13 reverse primers for TCR Jbeta segments. Held by TCRdb, this immuneACCESS table contains in-frame sequences only and omits some clones. Under half of the omission traces to an unresolved V gene where checked; the cause of the rest is unknown. The sample table holds some 170,000 clones, of which under 90% were seen once. About 4.5% of the sample is taken by the ten largest. Sequencing was performed on PBMCs. The receptors derive from a man aged 25-40 years in good health and CMV-seronegative.

V is TRBV27 and J is TRBJ1-1; tentative D call: TRBD1 (5 bases). This CDR3 region has 13 residues. Trimming took 5 bases from V and 10 from J, leaving 17 bases between them. Germline V lookup: CDR1 MNHEY, CDR2 SMNVEV (reference sequence). CDR3 DNA: TGTGCCAGCAGTACCGTAAGCGGGGGAGTAGCTTTCTTT. This translates into CASSTVSGGVAFF.

The V gene is TRBV7-6, the J gene TRBJ2-3; maybe TRBD2 (6 bases). The CDR3 sequence is 14 residues long. CDR1 is SGHVS and CDR2 is FNYEAQ in the germline V gene. Trimming stripped 5 bases from V and 9 bases from J, with 18 bases between. This CDR3 reads CASSPTAPGDTQYF. In DNA form, the CDR3 reads TGTGCCAGCAGCCCGACGGCCCCGGGGGACACGCAGTATTTT.

The genes are TRBV29-1 and TRBJ2-1, with D unresolved. CDR1 and CDR2 from the germline V gene are SQVTM and ANQGSEA. The ends were cut back, 7 bases at V and 2 bases at J, with 9 bases in the middle. The CDR3 extends over 12 amino acids. This CDR3 is CSGARAYNEQFF. The CDR3 DNA follows: TGCAGCGGCGCCCGGGCCTACAATGAGCAGTTCTTC.

The chain has TRBV28 and TRBJ1-3, with D uncertain. This CDR3 spans 15 amino acids. Germline V CDR1 and CDR2: MDHEN, SYDVKM. V was clipped by 5 bases and J by 0 bases, with 11 bases between them. CDR3: CASSPWESSGNTIYF. CDR3 nucleotide sequence: TGTGCCAGCAGTCCGTGGGAGAGCTCTGGAAACACCATATATTTT.

V and J are TRBV30 and TRBJ2-7, with TRBD1 matching 9 bases. This CDR3 has 13 residues. Losses at the gene ends were 2 bases for V and 4 bases for J; bases not matched to a gene: 3. Germline-derived CDR1 and CDR2 are GTSNPN and SVGIG (reference sequence). The chain's CDR3 is CAWSQDRGYEQYF. The CDR3 nucleotides are TGTGCCTGGAGTCAGGACAGGGGTTACGAGCAGTACTTC.

The chain carries TRBV11-1 and TRBJ2-1; 8 bases agree with TRBD2. V lost 5 bases and J lost 5; bases outside the gene matches: 8. The CDR3 is 15 amino acids. Germline V gene sequence: CDR1 SGHAT, CDR2 FQDESV (reference sequence). The CDR3 sequence: CASSELAGYDNEQFF. The CDR3, as DNA: TGTGCCAGCAGCGAGCTAGCGGGCTACGACAATGAGCAGTTCTTC.

The rearrangement joins TRBV2 to TRBJ1-6; D is unclear. The CDR3 contains 15 residues. Trimming removed 7 bases from V and 1 base from J, with 11 bases in between. Germline CDR1 and CDR2: SNHLY and FYNNEI. The CDR3 DNA is TGTGCCAGCATGGAGGTGAGGTCCTATAATTCACCCCTCCACTTT. Its translation: CASMEVRSYNSPLHF.

J is TRBJ1-1 and V is TRBV6-6, with D hard to call. Trimming stripped 5 bases from V and 0 bases from J, with 13 bases between. Germline V gene sequence: CDR1 MNHNY, CDR2 SVGAGI (reference sequence). The CDR3 extends over 15 amino acids. This CDR3 is CASSDLRRLNTEAFF. The CDR3 DNA sequence: TGTGCCAGCAGTGACCTAAGGAGGCTGAACACTGAAGCTTTCTTT.

CDR3 sequence reads: CASAQPGQRYEQYF. The CDR3, as DNA: TGTGCCAGCGCTCAGCCGGGACAGAGGTACGAGCAGTACTTC. The chain couples TRBV28 to TRBJ2-7, with 7 bases aligning to TRBD1. CDR3 size: 14 residues. Germline V gene sequence: CDR1 MDHEN, CDR2 SYDVKM. The junction had 11 bases not matched to a gene; V was cut back by 8 bases and J by 4 bases.

The V call is TRBV5-6, the J call TRBJ2-5, with D uncertain. Germline-derived CDR1 and CDR2 are SGHDT and YYEEEE. The CDR3 loop spans 16 amino acids. The germline V and J ends were trimmed by 2 bases and 1 base, with 15 bases remaining between them. CDR3 sequence: CASSLRVQILQETQYF. CDR3 in DNA: TGTGCCAGCAGCTTACGGGTTCAGATCCTCCAAGAGACCCAGTACTTC.

The CDR3 DNA sequence: TGCAGCGCCTACCGGGAGCCTTACGAGCAGTACTTC. Amino acid sequence: CSAYREPYEQYF. The rearrangement links TRBV29-1 to TRBJ2-7, with D possibly matching TRBD2 (6 bases). Germline loops: CDR1 SQVTM, CDR2 ANQGSEA. CDR3 length: 12 amino acids. Trimming took 7 bases from V and 4 from J, leaving 14 bases between them.

This clone was seen only a few times. The chain combines TRBV4-3 with TRBJ1-3; no clear D. CDR1 is LGHNA, CDR2 YSLEER, per germline. The CDR3 totals 15 residues. Trimming removed 0 bases at V and 4 bases at J, with 10 bases between. The DNA of the CDR3 is TGCGCCAGCAGCCAAGAGATGGGAGGAGGAAACACCATATATTTT. Its protein product is CASSQEMGGGNTIYF.

The chain carries TRBV30 and TRBJ2-6, with D tentatively TRBD1 (6 bases). Germline-derived CDR1 and CDR2 are GTSNPN and SVGIG (reference sequence). Trimming took off 2 bases at V and 0 bases at J, with 11 bases between the two ends. The CDR3 contains 16 residues. CDR3 in amino acids: CAWSSTGRSGANVLTF. The DNA of the CDR3 is TGTGCCTGGAGTTCCACAGGGCGCTCTGGGGCCAACGTCCTGACTTTC.

The chain employs TRBV7-2 and TRBJ1-2; maybe TRBD1 (6 bases). Germline-derived CDR1 and CDR2 are SGHTA and FQGNSA. V was pared by 5 bases and J by 3 bases, with 13 bases between. The CDR3 runs 14 residues. This chain's CDR3 is CASSGVGGYYGYTF. In DNA form, the CDR3 reads TGTGCCAGCAGCGGGGTTGGGGGCTACTATGGCTACACCTTC.

This clone occurred a few times. Here the CDR3 DNA reads TGCGCCAGCAGTGAGCTCCAGGGAACTGAAGCTTTCTTT. Protein product: CASSELQGTEAFF. This chain uses TRBV10-1 with TRBJ1-1; D may be TRBD1 (5 bases). The CDR3 runs 13 residues. V shed 2 bases and J shed 5 bases, with 9 bases lying between them. The germline V gene has CDR1 WNHNN and CDR2 SYGVQD (reference sequence).

The V and J genes are TRBV4-1 and TRBJ2-7, with 9 bases identical to TRBD2. V lost 0 bases, J lost 6 bases, and 6 bases stayed unmatched. The CDR3 spans 15 residues. The germline gives CDR1 MGHRA, CDR2 YSYEKL. The CDR3 region has the DNA TGCGCCAGCAGCCAAGAATGGGCGGGAGGGCGCGAGCAGTACTTC. Protein: CASSQEWAGGREQYF.

The chain is built from TRBV28 and TRBJ1-5, with D maybe TRBD1 (6 bases). Trimming pared 8 bases from V and 1 base from J, leaving 18 bases between. Germline CDR1 MDHEN, CDR2 SYDVKM. The CDR3 contains 16 residues. CDR3 in DNA: TGTGCCAGCTCACCCATCAGGGGAACGAGCAATCAGCCCCAGCATTTT. It translates to CASSPIRGTSNQPQHF. Drawing the rest from reference TRBV28 and TRBJ1-5, the complete variable domain is DVKVTQSSRYLVKRTGEKVFLECVQDMDHENMFWYRQDPGLGLRLIYFSYDVKMKEKGDIPEGYSVSREKKERFSLILESASTNQTSMYLCASSPIRGTSNQPQHFGDGTRLSIL.

This chain joins TRBV7-9 and TRBJ1-5; the D gene is possibly TRBD1 (5 bases). The V gene lost 5 bases and the J gene lost 4 bases, with 12 bases spanning the gap. The V gene's germline CDR1 is SEHNR and CDR2 FQNEAQ (reference sequence). There are 14 residues in the CDR3. This CDR3 is CASSDSARNQPQHF. The CDR3 DNA is TGTGCCAGCAGCGACAGCGCTCGGAATCAGCCCCAGCATTTT.